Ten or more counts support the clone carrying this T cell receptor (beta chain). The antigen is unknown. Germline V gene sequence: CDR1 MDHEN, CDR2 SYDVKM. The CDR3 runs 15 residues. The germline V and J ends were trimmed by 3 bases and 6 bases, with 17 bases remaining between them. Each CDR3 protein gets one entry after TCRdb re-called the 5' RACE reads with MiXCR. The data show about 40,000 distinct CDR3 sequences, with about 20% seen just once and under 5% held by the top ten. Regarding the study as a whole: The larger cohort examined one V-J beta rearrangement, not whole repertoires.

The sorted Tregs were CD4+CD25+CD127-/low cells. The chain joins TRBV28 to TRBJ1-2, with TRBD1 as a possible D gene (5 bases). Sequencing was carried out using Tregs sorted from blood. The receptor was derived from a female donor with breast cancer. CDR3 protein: CASSLGVGIGHGYTF. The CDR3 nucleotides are TGTGCCAGCAGTTTGGGGGTAGGGATTGGCCATGGCTACACCTTC.